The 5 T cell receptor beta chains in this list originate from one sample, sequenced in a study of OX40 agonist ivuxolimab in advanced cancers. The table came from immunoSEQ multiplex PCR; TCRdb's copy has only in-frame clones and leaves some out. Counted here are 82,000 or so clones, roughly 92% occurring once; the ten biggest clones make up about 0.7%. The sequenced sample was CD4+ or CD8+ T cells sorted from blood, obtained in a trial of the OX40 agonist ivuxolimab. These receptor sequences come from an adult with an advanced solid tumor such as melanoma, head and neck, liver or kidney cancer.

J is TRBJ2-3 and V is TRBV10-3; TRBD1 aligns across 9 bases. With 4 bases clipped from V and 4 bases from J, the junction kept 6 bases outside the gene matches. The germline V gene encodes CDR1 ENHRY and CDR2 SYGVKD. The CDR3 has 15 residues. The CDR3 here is CAISGSQGASDTQYF. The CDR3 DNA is TGTGCCATCAGTGGCTCACAGGGGGCATCAGATACGCAGTATTTT.

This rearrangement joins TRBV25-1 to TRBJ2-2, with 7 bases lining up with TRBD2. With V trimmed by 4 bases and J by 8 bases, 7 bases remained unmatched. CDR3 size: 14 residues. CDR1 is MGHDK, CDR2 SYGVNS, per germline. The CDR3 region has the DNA TGTGCCAGCAGTGGGACTAGTTTTTTGGGGGAGCTGTTTTTT. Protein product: CASSGTSFLGELFF.

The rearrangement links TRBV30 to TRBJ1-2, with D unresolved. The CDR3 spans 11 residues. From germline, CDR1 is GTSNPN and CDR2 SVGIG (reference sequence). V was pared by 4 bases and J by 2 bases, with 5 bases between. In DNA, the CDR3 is TGTGCCTGGACCGGGAACTATGGCTACACCTTC. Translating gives CAWTGNYGYTF. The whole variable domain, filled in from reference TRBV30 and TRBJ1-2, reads SQTIHQWPATLVQPVGSPLSLECTVEGTSNPNLYWYRQAAGRGLQLLFYSVGIGQISSEVPQNLSASRPQDRQFILSSKKLLLSDSGFYLCAWTGNYGYTFGSGTRLTVV.

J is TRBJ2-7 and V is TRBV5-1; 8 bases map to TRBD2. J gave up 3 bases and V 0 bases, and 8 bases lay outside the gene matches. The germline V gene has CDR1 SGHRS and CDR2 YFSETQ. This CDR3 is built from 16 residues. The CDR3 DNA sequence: TGCGCCAGCAGCTTGGGTGGGAGCGGGGGAAACTACGAGCAGTACTTC. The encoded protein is CASSLGGSGGNYEQYF.

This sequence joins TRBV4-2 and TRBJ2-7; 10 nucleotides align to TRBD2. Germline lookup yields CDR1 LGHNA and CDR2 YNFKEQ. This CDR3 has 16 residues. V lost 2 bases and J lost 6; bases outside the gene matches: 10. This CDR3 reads CASSQFTSGGAGEQYF. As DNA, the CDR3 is TGTGCCAGCAGCCAATTTACCAGCGGGGGGGCCGGCGAGCAGTACTTC.